Each of the 17 T cell receptor beta chains below was sequenced from the same sample in a study of T cell repertoires in aging, cancer and after chemotherapy. A mixed TRB-A/B primer pool amplified rearranged TRB by multiplex touch-down PCR. TCRdb fed the multiplex PCR reads into MiXCR, producing one record per CDR3 protein. The table records 1,400 or so distinct CDR3 sequences, 60% to 80% of them present only once. Amplification of TCR beta used genomic DNA extracted from peripheral blood. The sequenced sample was blood. The origin of the receptors is a human donor with a blood cancer.

With regard to this clonotype: A single base separates this from a much larger clone, so it may be a read error. The chain combines TRBV29-1 with TRBJ2-1, with D possibly being TRBD2 (5 bases). Germline CDR1 and CDR2: SQVTM and ANQGSEA. The CDR3 sequence is 13 residues long. The CDR3 bases are TGCAGCGTTGGTCCGGACTCCTACAATAAGCAGTTCTTC. Protein: CSVGPDSYNKQFF.

The chain employs TRBV6-5 and TRBJ2-7, with TRBD2 identical over 7 bases. Germline lookup yields CDR1 MNHEY and CDR2 SVGAGI. J lost 3 bases, V lost 2 bases, and 7 bases had no gene match. The CDR3 length is 15 residues. The CDR3 sequence is CASSYDSRGSYEQYF. The CDR3 region has the DNA TGTGCCAGCAGTTACGATTCGCGGGGGAGCTACGAGCAGTACTTC.

This clonotype was observed once. The V and J genes are TRBV12-3 or TRBV12-4 and TRBJ1-5; D gene ambiguous. The CDR3 spans 14 residues. V was pared by 5 bases and J by 0 bases, with 8 bases between. In nucleotides, the CDR3 is TGTGCCAGCAGTCTCAGAGATAGCAATCAGCCCCAGCATTTT. It codes for CASSLRDSNQPQHF.

Turning to this clonotype: The junction shows a germline mismatch at one end, possibly a read error. The chain uses TRBV6-5 and TRBJ2-7; D tentatively reads TRBD1 or TRBD2 (5 bases each). The CDR3 spans 14 residues. Germline-derived CDR1 and CDR2 are MNHEY and SVGAGI. CDR3 sequence (DNA): TGTGCCAGCAGCTACGGGACGGATTCCTACAAGCAGTACTTC. This encodes CASSYGTDSYKQYF.

J is TRBJ2-5 and V is TRBV6-6; the D gene is possibly TRBD1 (7 bases). The V end lost 6 bases, the J end lost 4 bases, and 12 bases lay between the germline ends. The V gene's germline CDR1 is MNHNY and CDR2 SVGAGI (reference sequence). The CDR3 sequence is 13 residues long. The CDR3 nucleotides read TGTGCCAGCAGGGAGGGGGCTGCAGAGACCCAGTACTTC. Its translation: CASREGAAETQYF.

The rearrangement joins TRBV12-3 or TRBV12-4 to TRBJ2-7, with 10 bases aligning to TRBD1. V lost 5 bases and J lost 3; bases outside the gene matches: 7. The CDR3 extends over 15 amino acids. The CDR3 is CASSRQTGGFYEQYF. As DNA, the CDR3 is TGTGCCAGCAGTCGACAGACAGGGGGCTTCTACGAGCAGTACTTC.

The V gene is TRBV5-6, the J gene TRBJ2-7; 9 bases fit TRBD1. J was trimmed by 1 base and V by 0 bases; bases with no gene match: 2. This CDR3 spans 15 amino acids. In germline, CDR1 is SGHDT, CDR2 YYEEEE. The CDR3 sequence is CASSLVGTGSYEQYF. In DNA, the CDR3 is TGTGCCAGCAGCTTGGTGGGGACAGGGTCCTACGAGCAGTACTTC.

V and J are TRBV6-5 and TRBJ2-3; 9 nucleotides align to TRBD2. The ends lost 7 bases at V and 5 bases at J; junction bases unmatched: 13. In germline, CDR1 is MNHEY, CDR2 SVGAGI. This CDR3 comprises 16 residues. CDR3 DNA sequence: TGTGCCAGCACCCACTCCCCTAGCGGGGTTGGAGATACGCAGTATTTT. This encodes CASTHSPSGVGDTQYF.

In this sample, this clonotype turned up a few times. The chain couples TRBV6-5 to TRBJ1-1; D is ambiguous. This CDR3 has 13 residues. CDR1 MNHEY and CDR2 SVGAGI come from the germline V gene. V lost 9 bases and J lost 6, with 17 bases in between. Here the CDR3 DNA reads TGTGCCAGTAGTATCACAGTCGGGGCTGAAGCTTTCTTT. It codes for CASSITVGAEAFF.

V and J are TRBV6-5 and TRBJ2-5; D remains ambiguous. Between the trimmed V and J ends, which lost 10 bases and 3 bases, there was a span of 15 bases. Germline V gives CDR1 MNHEY, CDR2 SVGAGI. The CDR3 loop spans 13 amino acids. In nucleotides, the CDR3 is TGTGCCAACCCACTCAGGTCGAAAGAGACCCAGTACTTC. It specifies CANPLRSKETQYF.

The chain is built from TRBV5-4 and TRBJ2-1; D is unresolved. Germline CDR1 is SGHNT and CDR2 is YYREEE (reference sequence). CDR3 size: 12 residues. The V gene lost 2 bases and the J gene lost 4 bases, with 4 bases spanning the gap. CDR3 nucleotides: TGTGCCAGCAGCTTCACATACAATGAGCAGTTCTTC. Translation gives CASSFTYNEQFF.

The chain uses TRBV12-3 or TRBV12-4 and TRBJ1-2; 9 nucleotides match TRBD1. With 1 base clipped from V and 4 bases from J, the junction kept 4 bases outside the gene matches. The length of the CDR3 is 15 residues. CDR3 amino acids: CASSLDLTGGYGYTF. In nucleotides, the CDR3 is TGTGCCAGCAGTTTAGACCTGACAGGGGGCTATGGCTACACCTTC.

The chain has TRBV6-1 and TRBJ2-5; D is unclear. CDR1 and CDR2 from the germline V gene are MNHNS and SASEGT. The CDR3 consists of 11 residues. V was cut by 7 bases and J by 5 bases, with 8 bases left in between. DNA of the CDR3: TGTGCCAGCACCCTTCGGGAGACCCAGTACTTC. It encodes CASTLRETQYF.

The CDR3 protein is CASSPDANYGYTF. In DNA form, the CDR3 reads TGTGCCAGCAGCCCCGACGCTAACTATGGCTACACCTTC. The chain has TRBV6-5 and TRBJ1-2; no definite D call. The CDR3 covers 13 residues. V gave up 6 bases and J gave up 0 bases, with 8 bases separating them. From germline, CDR1 is MNHEY and CDR2 SVGAGI.

The chain has TRBV6-5 and TRBJ2-7; 10 nucleotides match TRBD1. CDR1 MNHEY and CDR2 SVGAGI come from the germline V gene. V was pared by 5 bases and J by 6 bases, with 10 bases of the junction left unmatched. The CDR3 extends over 15 amino acids. The DNA for the CDR3 is TGTGCCAGCAGTACGTCCGGGACAGGGGTCGGCGAGCAGTACTTC. Amino acid sequence: CASSTSGTGVGEQYF.

The V gene is TRBV6-5, the J gene TRBJ1-6, with D unresolved. The CDR3 covers 13 residues. Germline values: CDR1 MNHEY, CDR2 SVGAGI. V was shortened by 4 bases and J by 5 bases, with 6 bases between the two germline ends. CDR3 sequence (DNA): TGTGCCAGCAGTTCCGGGGATAATTCACCCCTCCACTTT. Amino acids: CASSSGDNSPLHF.

This chain links TRBV29-1 with TRBJ2-5; D unresolved. The CDR3 is made up of 10 amino acids. Germline CDR1 is SQVTM and CDR2 is ANQGSEA. V was clipped by 4 bases and J by 3 bases, with 3 bases between them. CDR3 nucleotide sequence: TGCAGCGTTGGTAAAGAGACCCAGTACTTC. It is translated as CSVGKETQYF.